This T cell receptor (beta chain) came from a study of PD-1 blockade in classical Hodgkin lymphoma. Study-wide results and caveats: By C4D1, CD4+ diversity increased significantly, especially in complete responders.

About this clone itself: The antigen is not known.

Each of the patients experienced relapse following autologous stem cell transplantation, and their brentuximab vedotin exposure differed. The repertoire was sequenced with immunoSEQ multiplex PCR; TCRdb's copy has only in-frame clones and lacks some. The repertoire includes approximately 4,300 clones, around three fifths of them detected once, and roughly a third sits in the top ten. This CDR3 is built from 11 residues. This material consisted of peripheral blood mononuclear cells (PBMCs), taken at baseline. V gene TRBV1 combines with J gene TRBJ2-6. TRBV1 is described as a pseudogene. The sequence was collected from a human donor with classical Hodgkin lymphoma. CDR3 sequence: CTQSRANVLTF. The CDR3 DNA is TGCACCCAAAGTCGGGCCAACGTCCTGACTTTC.